A single sample is the source of the 8 T cell receptor beta chains below, sequenced in a study of shared clonotypes between healthy human individuals (TCRdb year 2020). Library preparation used the immunoSEQ multiplex PCR assay. The clones in this table, taken by TCRdb from immuneACCESS, are in-frame only. Not every clone is retained; where verified, under half of the shortfall comes from an unresolved V gene, and the cause of the rest is unknown. This sample holds 2 million to 2.5 million clones; 93% were observed only once. The top ten hold roughly 0.36% of the sample. Sequencing was performed on naive CD4+ T cells from PBMCs. In light of the paper, this sample's cell subset or site label describes: CD45RA+ positively selected. The receptors shown here come from a man younger than 35 in good health. Some clones in this sample may be carry-over from other donors' samples.

This rearrangement joins TRBV7-7 to TRBJ2-1; 7 bases are a match to TRBD1. Germline CDR1 and CDR2: SSHAT and FNYEAQ (reference sequence). With V trimmed by 4 bases and J by 6 bases, 3 bases remained unmatched. The CDR3 totals 13 residues. The CDR3 DNA reads as TGTGCCAGCAGCTCGGACAGGAGCAATGAGCAGTTCTTC. Protein: CASSSDRSNEQFF.

This clone appeared a single time. The chain couples TRBV2 to TRBJ1-1; 9 bases are a match to TRBD1. The CDR3 sequence is 16 residues long. Germline V CDR1 and CDR2: SNHLY, FYNNEI. Germline trimming cut 6 bases from V and 5 bases from J; bases unmatched to any gene: 13. CDR3 DNA sequence: TGTGCCAGCAGCCGCGACAGGGGGGTTCTGGGGACTGAAGCTTTCTTT. Its translation is CASSRDRGVLGTEAFF. The full variable domain, rest sourced from reference TRBV2 and TRBJ1-1, is EPEVTQTPSHQVTQMGQEVILRCVPISNHLYFYWYRQILGQKVEFLVSFYNNEISEKSEIFDDQFSVERPDGSNFTLKIRSTKLEDSAMYFCASSRDRGVLGTEAFFGQGTRLTVV.

Points on this clone: Other DNA sequences in the same sample also yield this CDR3. V and J are TRBV9 and TRBJ2-3; no clear D. CDR1 SGDLS and CDR2 YYNGEE come from the germline V gene. V was clipped by 2 bases and J by 0 bases, with 10 bases between them. This CDR3 spans 15 amino acids. The CDR3 sequence: CASSVSPASTDTQYF. The CDR3 bases are TGTGCCAGCAGCGTTTCGCCTGCTAGCACAGATACGCAGTATTTT.

The J gene is TRBJ1-5, the V gene TRBV7-9, with D possibly matching TRBD1 (5 bases). The ends were cut back, 2 bases at V and 2 bases at J, with 13 bases in the middle. The CDR3 totals 16 residues. The V gene's germline CDR1 is SEHNR and CDR2 FQNEAQ (reference sequence). The CDR3, as DNA: TGTGCCAGCAGCTTAATGGGGGAAGGTGGCAATCAGCCCCAGCATTTT. It specifies CASSLMGEGGNQPQHF.

The V call is TRBV9, the J call TRBJ2-1; TRBD2 matches 11 bases. The CDR3 is 17 residues long. With 0 bases clipped from V and 3 bases from J, the junction kept 5 bases outside the gene matches. Germline V gene data show CDR1 as SGDLS and CDR2 as YYNGEE. CDR3 residues: CASSVGLAGNNYNEQFF. DNA for the CDR3: TGTGCCAGCAGCGTAGGACTAGCGGGAAACAACTACAATGAGCAGTTCTTC.

The rearrangement links TRBV19 to TRBJ2-5; either TRBD1 or TRBD2 may fit D (5 bases each). The V end was cut by 6 bases, the J end by 5 bases, with 13 bases between. The CDR3 loop spans 13 amino acids. Germline CDR1 LNHDA, CDR2 SQIVND (reference sequence). The CDR3 loop reads CASRGRERETQYF. CDR3 sequence (DNA): TGTGCCAGTAGGGGCAGGGAGAGGGAGACCCAGTACTTC.

This chain uses TRBV7-2 with TRBJ2-3; TRBD2 matches 9 bases. The V gene end was trimmed by 1 base and the J gene end by 0 bases; junction bases not matched to a gene: 5. Germline V gene data show CDR1 as SGHTA and CDR2 as FQGNSA. The CDR3 extends over 17 amino acids. CDR3: CASSLVLAGASTDTQYF. The CDR3 nucleotides read TGTGCCAGCAGCTTAGTTTTAGCGGGAGCTAGCACAGATACGCAGTATTTT.

The chain employs TRBV7-3 and TRBJ2-2; 7 bases match TRBD2. The V segment lost 6 bases and the J segment 7 bases; nucleotides outside the gene matches: 8. CDR3 length: 14 residues. Germline-derived CDR1 and CDR2 are SGHTA and FQGTGA. CDR3 sequence (DNA): TGTGCCAGCAGTAGGACTAGTAGGGACGGGGAGCTGTTTTTT. This codes for CASSRTSRDGELFF.